This paragraph reports one T cell receptor beta chain. The source of the sample is a study of blood T cell repertoires in COVID-19. Turning to the study itself: Some COVID-19 samples were acute and others convalescent; all came from the United States, Italy and Spain.

The CDR3 is 14 amino acids. CDR1 and CDR2 (germline): SNHLY, FYNNEI. Unmatched junction bases numbered 5, after V lost 3 bases and J lost 7 bases. Original handling: Reference gene primers were amplified, and this amplification served to estimate nucleated cell counts. Clones were sequenced by immunoSEQ multiplex PCR, and TCRdb holds only the in-frame ones, with some missing. V, J and clone size are taken as reported in that table, and D and trimming were inferred from the DNA itself. Of 250,000 to 300,000 clones listed, about nine tenths are singletons. This chain uses TRBV2 with TRBJ1-5; 8 nucleotides match TRBD1. The sequenced material came from PBMCs or T cells enriched from blood (not recorded which). This sequence was found in a man younger than 35 who had recovered from COVID-19. CDR3 nucleotides: TGTGCCAGCAGTGAGGACAGGGTGGGACAGCCCCAGCATTTT. Translated: CASSEDRVGQPQHF.